This T cell receptor (beta chain) was found in a study of blood T cell repertoires in COVID-19. Study summary: The United States, Italy and Spain provided the acute and convalescent COVID-19 samples. PBMCs, B-cell-depleted T cells, or T cells were the source of the cDNA or gDNA that made up the material.

From germline, CDR1 is SGHTA and CDR2 FQGNSA. CDR3 length: 16 amino acids. J lost 7 bases, V lost 5 bases, and 12 bases had no gene match. In the original workflow: Scientists estimated how many nucleated cells there were by amplifying reference gene primers. The assay was immunoSEQ multiplex PCR, and TCRdb's table has in-frame clones only and misses some. V, J and clone size derive from that table, while D and trimming were established from the DNA sequence. The sample includes tens of thousands of clones, around 88% of them seen just once. This sequence joins TRBV7-2 and TRBJ1-4; 8 bases match TRBD1. This clonotype was sampled from a woman aged 65 to 85 with active COVID-19. The sample taken for sequencing was peripheral blood. CDR3 region: CASSATGGTVREKLFF. The CDR3 coding sequence is TGTGCCAGCAGCGCCACAGGGGGGACGGTTCGTGAAAAACTGTTTTTT.